The 10 T cell receptor beta chains given below trace back to one sample, sequenced in a study of shared clonotypes between healthy human individuals. Assay: immunoSEQ multiplex PCR; the TCRdb copy retains only in-frame clones and omits some. The data contain about 1.5 million clones, 95% to 99% of them seen just once; the ten biggest clones take up about 0.42%. The sample taken for sequencing was naive CD4+ T cells sorted from blood. Sample subset: CD45RA+ positively selected. The receptor set was obtained from a man aged 25 to 40 in good health.

This clone is a singleton in its sample. The chain is built from TRBV18 and TRBJ2-2; TRBD2 matches 10 bases. The CDR3 is 16 residues long. Unmatched junction bases numbered 5, after V lost 3 bases and J lost 4 bases. CDR1 is KGHSH and CDR2 is LQKENI in the germline V gene. CDR3 sequence reads: CASSPPTSGATGELFF. As DNA, the CDR3 is TGTGCCAGCTCACCCCCCACTAGCGGGGCCACCGGGGAGCTGTTTTTT.

The genes are TRBV2 and TRBJ2-7; D may match TRBD1 or TRBD2 (5 bases each). Trimming stripped 6 bases from V and 1 base from J, with 16 bases between. The CDR3 contains 15 residues. Germline CDR1 is SNHLY and CDR2 is FYNNEI. CDR3 loop: CASRWDPIDSYEQYF. As DNA, the CDR3 is TGTGCCAGCAGGTGGGACCCAATTGATTCCTACGAGCAGTACTTC.

This chain connects TRBV6-6 to TRBJ1-5; weak D call: TRBD1 (5 bases). The V gene's germline CDR1 is MNHNY and CDR2 SVGAGI (reference sequence). The length of the CDR3 is 13 residues. V gave up 4 bases and J gave up 6 bases, with 10 bases separating them. CDR3 sequence: CASSSTAGQPQHF. For the CDR3, the DNA is TGTGCCAGCAGTTCGACAGCGGGTCAGCCCCAGCATTTT.

J is TRBJ1-2 and V is TRBV11-2; D is uncertain. Germline CDR1 and CDR2: SGHAT and FQNNGV. The CDR3 sequence is 12 residues long. V was trimmed by 1 base and J by 5 bases, leaving 5 bases between them. The CDR3, as DNA: TGTGCCAGCAGCTTAGGGCCTTATGGCTACACCTTC. Its protein is CASSLGPYGYTF.

V is TRBV28 and J is TRBJ2-7, with 7 bases identical to TRBD1. The CDR3 is 17 amino acids. Germline values: CDR1 MDHEN, CDR2 SYDVKM. The V segment lost 2 bases and the J segment 7 bases; nucleotides outside the gene matches: 17. The DNA for the CDR3 is TGTGCCAGCAGTTTAGAGGTGGGACAGCGTTTGAGAGGGGAGCAGTACTTC. This translates into CASSLEVGQRLRGEQYF.

This clone has a single count. V gene TRBV11-3 combines with J gene TRBJ2-2, with no clear D. Germline V gives CDR1 SGHNT, CDR2 YENEEA. The CDR3 loop spans 13 amino acids. The V end was cut by 5 bases, the J end by 5 bases, with 9 bases between. The CDR3 DNA reads TGTGCCAGCAGCCCCCCCGGGACCGGGGAGCTGTTTTTT. Encoded protein: CASSPPGTGELFF.

This chain links TRBV5-4 with TRBJ2-5; D perhaps matches TRBD2 (5 bases). V was shortened by 0 bases and J by 3 bases, with 12 bases between the two germline ends. Germline lookup yields CDR1 SGHNT and CDR2 YYREEE (reference sequence). The CDR3 sequence is 15 residues long. This CDR3 is CASSLGRVAKETQYF. CDR3 in DNA: TGTGCCAGCAGCTTGGGGCGGGTGGCCAAAGAGACCCAGTACTTC.

V gene TRBV18 combines with J gene TRBJ2-7, with a possible D match to TRBD1 (5 bases). Germline loops: CDR1 KGHSH, CDR2 LQKENI. This CDR3 spans 16 amino acids. V lost 3 bases and J 2 bases, leaving 17 bases between the germline ends. This chain's CDR3 is CASSPIQGVTTYEQYF. DNA of the CDR3: TGTGCCAGCTCACCTATTCAGGGTGTGACAACCTACGAGCAGTACTTC.

The rearrangement uses TRBV5-4 and TRBJ2-7; TRBD2 matches 15 bases. Germline V gene lookup returns CDR1 SGHNT and CDR2 YYREEE (reference sequence). Trimming cost V 4 bases and J 7 bases; bases outside gene matches: 6. The CDR3 extends over 15 amino acids. As DNA, the CDR3 is TGTGCCAGCAGCCCGGGGACTAGCGGGAGGAGAGAGCAGTACTTC. It specifies CASSPGTSGRREQYF.

The rearrangement links TRBV7-2 to TRBJ2-5; 7 nucleotides match TRBD2. J was trimmed by 3 bases and V by 1 base; bases with no gene match: 8. The CDR3 covers 16 residues. Germline CDR1 and CDR2: SGHTA and FQGNSA. CDR3 DNA: TGTGCCAGCAGCTTAGGGTTGGTGGCGGGAGAAGAGACCCAGTACTTC. This gives the protein CASSLGLVAGEETQYF.